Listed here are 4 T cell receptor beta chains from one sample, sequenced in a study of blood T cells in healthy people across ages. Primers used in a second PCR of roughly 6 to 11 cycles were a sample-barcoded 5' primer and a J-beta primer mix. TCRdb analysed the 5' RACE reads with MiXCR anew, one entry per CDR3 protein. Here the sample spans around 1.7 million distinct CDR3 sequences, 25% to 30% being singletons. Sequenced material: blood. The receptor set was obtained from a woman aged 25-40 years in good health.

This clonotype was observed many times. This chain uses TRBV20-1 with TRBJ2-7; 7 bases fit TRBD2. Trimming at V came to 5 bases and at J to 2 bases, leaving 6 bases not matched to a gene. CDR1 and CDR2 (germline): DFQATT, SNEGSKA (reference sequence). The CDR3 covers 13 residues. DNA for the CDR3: TGCAGTGCTCCTAGTAGCGGGCCCTACGAGCAGTACTTC. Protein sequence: CSAPSSGPYEQYF.

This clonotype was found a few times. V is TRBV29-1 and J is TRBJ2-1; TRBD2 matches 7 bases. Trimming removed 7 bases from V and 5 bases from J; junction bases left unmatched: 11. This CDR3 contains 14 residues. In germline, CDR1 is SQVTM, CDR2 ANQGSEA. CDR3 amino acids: CSAGASGLNNEQFF. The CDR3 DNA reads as TGCAGCGCTGGGGCTAGCGGACTTAACAATGAGCAGTTCTTC.

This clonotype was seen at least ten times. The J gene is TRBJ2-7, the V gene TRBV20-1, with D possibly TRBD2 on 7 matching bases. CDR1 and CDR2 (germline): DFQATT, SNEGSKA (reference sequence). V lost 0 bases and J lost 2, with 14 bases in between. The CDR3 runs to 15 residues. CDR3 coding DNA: TGCAGTGCTAGAGACCCCACAGGGAGGGCCTACGAGCAGTACTTC. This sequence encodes CSARDPTGRAYEQYF.

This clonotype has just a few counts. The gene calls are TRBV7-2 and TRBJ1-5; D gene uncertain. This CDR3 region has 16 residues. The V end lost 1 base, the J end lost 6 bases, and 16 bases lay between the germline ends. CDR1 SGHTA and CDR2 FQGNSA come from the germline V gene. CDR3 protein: CASSLDSGRGTQPQHF. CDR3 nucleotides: TGTGCCAGCAGCTTAGATTCCGGTCGGGGTACTCAGCCCCAGCATTTT.